These T cell receptor beta chains were read from a single sample in a study of blood T cell repertoires in COVID-19. Here immunoSEQ multiplex PCR was the method, and the copy in TCRdb shows in-frame clones only, minus some. The sample consists of 90,000 to 140,000 clones, around four fifths of them appearing once. Input material: peripheral blood. The receptors were sampled from a woman aged 70-85 years with acute or convalescent COVID-19. CDR3s include the opening cysteine and the closing phenylalanine or tryptophan. Fields, in order: J gene, clone size, V gene, D gene, CDR3 protein, CDR3 DNA. D genes are given only for firm matches. Clone sizes are given selectively: once, few, many, or a class where the clone is expanded.

j_call: TRBJ2-3; clone_size: NA; v_call: TRBV19; d_call: NA; cdr3_aa: CASSKRQNTDTQYF; cdr3_nt: TGTGCCAGTAGTAAAAGACAGAACACAGATACGCAGTATTTT
j_call: TRBJ1-1; clone_size: NA; v_call: TRBV5-6; d_call: TRBD1; cdr3_aa: CASSSGGHREAFF; cdr3_nt: TGTGCCAGCAGCTCAGGGGGCCACCGAGAAGCTTTCTTT
j_call: TRBJ1-5; clone_size: many; v_call: TRBV2; d_call: TRBD1; cdr3_aa: CASCYAGGVNQPQHF; cdr3_nt: TGTGCCAGCTGTTACGCAGGGGGCGTTAATCAGCCCCAGCATTTT
j_call: TRBJ2-3; clone_size: NA; v_call: TRBV14; d_call: TRBD2; cdr3_aa: CASSSGLAGHTDTQYF; cdr3_nt: TGTGCCAGCAGCTCCGGACTAGCGGGGCACACAGATACGCAGTATTTT
j_call: TRBJ2-7; clone_size: few; v_call: TRBV4-1; d_call: NA; cdr3_aa: CASSQGAGAYEQYF; cdr3_nt: TGCGCCAGCAGCCAAGGGGCAGGGGCATACGAGCAGTACTTC
j_call: TRBJ1-6; clone_size: few; v_call: TRBV27; d_call: TRBD1; cdr3_aa: CASGSRGDRDPLHF; cdr3_nt: TGTGCCAGCGGCTCACGGGGAGACAGGGACCCCCTCCACTTT
j_call: TRBJ2-7; clone_size: NA; v_call: TRBV3-1/TRBV3-2; d_call: TRBD1; cdr3_aa: CASSPPGTGFEQYF; cdr3_nt: TGTGCCAGCAGTCCCCCCGGGACAGGGTTCGAGCAGTACTTC
j_call: TRBJ2-6; clone_size: NA; v_call: TRBV7-2; d_call: TRBD1; cdr3_aa: CASSLTGTVIDVLTF; cdr3_nt: TGTGCCAGCAGCTTAACCGGGACAGTTATAGACGTCCTGACTTTC
j_call: TRBJ1-1; clone_size: few; v_call: TRBV6-5; d_call: NA; cdr3_aa: CASIAGSMNTEAFF; cdr3_nt: TGTGCCAGCATTGCAGGTTCCATGAACACTGAAGCTTTCTTT
j_call: TRBJ1-1; clone_size: few; v_call: TRBV10-3; d_call: NA; cdr3_aa: CAISESRQPPEAFF; cdr3_nt: TGTGCCATCAGTGAGTCGCGACAGCCCCCTGAAGCTTTCTTT
j_call: TRBJ1-2; clone_size: few; v_call: TRBV5-1; d_call: NA; cdr3_aa: CASSLVQGYGYTF; cdr3_nt: TGCGCCAGCAGCTTGGTACAGGGCTATGGCTACACCTTC
j_call: TRBJ1-2; clone_size: NA; v_call: TRBV27; d_call: NA; cdr3_aa: CASRSNSFNYGYTF; cdr3_nt: TGTGCCAGCAGATCGAACAGTTTCAACTATGGCTACACCTTC
j_call: TRBJ2-3; clone_size: once; v_call: TRBV6-5; d_call: NA; cdr3_aa: CASVSFADTQYF; cdr3_nt: TGTGCCAGCGTCTCTTTCGCAGATACGCAGTATTTT
j_call: TRBJ2-7; clone_size: NA; v_call: TRBV7-9; d_call: NA; cdr3_aa: CASSLPQGYEQYF; cdr3_nt: TGTGCCAGCAGCTTGCCACAGGGATACGAGCAGTACTTC
j_call: TRBJ1-1; clone_size: NA; v_call: TRBV5-8; d_call: TRBD1; cdr3_aa: CASSLNVGTGGTEAFF; cdr3_nt: TGTGCCAGCAGCTTGAACGTCGGAACAGGGGGCACTGAAGCTTTCTTT
j_call: TRBJ1-5; clone_size: few; v_call: TRBV6-2/TRBV6-3; d_call: TRBD1; cdr3_aa: CASSKDRAGNQPQHF; cdr3_nt: TGTGCCAGCAGCAAGGACAGGGCCGGCAATCAGCCCCAGCATTTT
j_call: TRBJ1-2; clone_size: NA; v_call: TRBV30; d_call: TRBD1; cdr3_aa: CAWSVLGQENYGYTF; cdr3_nt: TGTGCCTGGAGTGTACTGGGACAGGAGAACTATGGCTACACCTTC
j_call: TRBJ2-1; clone_size: NA; v_call: TRBV10-1; d_call: NA; cdr3_aa: CASSELGDNEQFF; cdr3_nt: TGCGCCAGCAGTGAGCTAGGGGACAATGAGCAGTTCTTC
j_call: TRBJ2-1; clone_size: NA; v_call: TRBV7-8; d_call: NA; cdr3_aa: CASSLSGGPGNEQFF; cdr3_nt: TGTGCCAGCAGCTTATCAGGGGGGCCAGGGAATGAGCAGTTCTTC
j_call: TRBJ1-5; clone_size: NA; v_call: TRBV2; d_call: NA; cdr3_aa: CASRQHNQPQHF; cdr3_nt: TGTGCCAGCCGACAGCACAATCAGCCCCAGCATTTT
j_call: TRBJ2-5; clone_size: NA; v_call: TRBV13; d_call: NA; cdr3_aa: CASSIGLDQETQYF; cdr3_nt: TGTGCCAGCAGCATTGGCCTGGACCAAGAGACCCAGTACTTC
j_call: TRBJ1-2; clone_size: NA; v_call: TRBV19; d_call: TRBD1; cdr3_aa: CASIDRGERDGYTF; cdr3_nt: TGTGCCAGTATCGACAGGGGGGAAAGGGATGGCTACACCTTC
j_call: TRBJ2-7; clone_size: NA; v_call: TRBV4-3; d_call: TRBD2; cdr3_aa: CASSQTLVAGGYEQYF; cdr3_nt: TGCGCCAGCAGCCAAACCCTTGTAGCGGGGGGTTACGAGCAGTACTTC
j_call: TRBJ1-1; clone_size: NA; v_call: TRBV6-5; d_call: NA; cdr3_aa: CASSYSPGVGTEAFF; cdr3_nt: TGTGCCAGCAGTTACTCCCCAGGGGTGGGCACTGAAGCTTTCTTT
j_call: TRBJ1-1; clone_size: NA; v_call: TRBV6-1; d_call: NA; cdr3_aa: CASSEVPLPTDEAFF; cdr3_nt: TGTGCCAGCAGTGAAGTACCCCTCCCGACAGATGAAGCTTTCTTT
j_call: TRBJ1-4; clone_size: NA; v_call: TRBV9; d_call: NA; cdr3_aa: CASSVAGSNEKLFF; cdr3_nt: TGTGCCAGCAGCGTAGCAGGTAGTAATGAAAAACTGTTTTTT
j_call: TRBJ1-4; clone_size: NA; v_call: TRBV5-1; d_call: NA; cdr3_aa: CASSLGPGSLSF; cdr3_nt: TGCGCCAGCAGCTTGGGTCCGGGATCCCTGAGTTTT
j_call: TRBJ1-1; clone_size: few; v_call: TRBV18; d_call: TRBD1; cdr3_aa: CASSLQTGGEPNTEAFF; cdr3_nt: TGTGCCAGCTCACTCCAAACAGGGGGCGAACCGAACACTGAAGCTTTCTTT
j_call: TRBJ2-1; clone_size: NA; v_call: TRBV7-2; d_call: TRBD1; cdr3_aa: CASSQDRVVNEQFF; cdr3_nt: TGTGCCAGCAGCCAAGACAGGGTCGTCAATGAGCAGTTCTTC
j_call: TRBJ1-1; clone_size: once; v_call: TRBV25-1; d_call: TRBD1; cdr3_aa: CASSQGTASKAFF; cdr3_nt: TGTGCCAGCAGTCAAGGGACAGCCAGCAAAGCTTTCTTT
j_call: TRBJ2-5; clone_size: NA; v_call: TRBV3-1/TRBV3-2; d_call: TRBD1; cdr3_aa: CASSQAGTGRQETQYF; cdr3_nt: TGTGCCAGCAGCCAAGCCGGGACAGGGCGTCAAGAGACCCAGTACTTC
j_call: TRBJ1-3; clone_size: NA; v_call: TRBV24-1; d_call: NA; cdr3_aa: CATSDSGGAGNTIYF; cdr3_nt: TGTGCCACCAGTGATTCGGGAGGGGCTGGAAACACCATATATTTT
j_call: TRBJ2-7; clone_size: NA; v_call: TRBV6-5; d_call: NA; cdr3_aa: CASSEAGQAIYEQYF; cdr3_nt: TGTGCCAGCTCAGAAGCGGGACAGGCCATCTACGAGCAGTACTTC
j_call: TRBJ2-5; clone_size: few; v_call: TRBV6-5; d_call: TRBD1; cdr3_aa: CASTRTGGETQYF; cdr3_nt: TGTGCCAGCACTAGGACAGGAGGCGAGACCCAGTACTTC
j_call: TRBJ2-7; clone_size: NA; v_call: TRBV15; d_call: TRBD1; cdr3_aa: CATSRDPGQGRSYEQYF; cdr3_nt: TGTGCCACCAGCAGAGACCCGGGACAGGGACGTTCCTACGAGCAGTACTTC
j_call: TRBJ1-2; clone_size: NA; v_call: TRBV15; d_call: TRBD1; cdr3_aa: CATSSRTGASYGYTF; cdr3_nt: TGTGCCACCAGCAGCAGGACAGGGGCGTCCTATGGCTACACCTTC
j_call: TRBJ2-3; clone_size: NA; v_call: TRBV6-5; d_call: TRBD1; cdr3_aa: CASSWDRASTDTQYF; cdr3_nt: TGTGCCAGCAGTTGGGACAGAGCTAGCACAGATACGCAGTATTTT
j_call: TRBJ2-2; clone_size: NA; v_call: TRBV5-1; d_call: TRBD1; cdr3_aa: CASSRGQGAGTGELFF; cdr3_nt: TGCGCCAGCAGCCGAGGACAGGGGGCGGGGACCGGGGAGCTGTTTTTT
j_call: TRBJ1-4; clone_size: NA; v_call: TRBV19; d_call: TRBD1; cdr3_aa: CASSPTGAKEKLFF; cdr3_nt: TGTGCCAGTAGCCCGACAGGGGCCAAGGAAAAACTGTTTTTT
j_call: TRBJ2-7; clone_size: NA; v_call: TRBV3-1/TRBV3-2; d_call: NA; cdr3_aa: CASSQKRPPGAYEQYF; cdr3_nt: TGTGCCAGCAGCCAAAAGCGACCCCCGGGGGCCTACGAGCAGTACTTC
j_call: TRBJ1-4; clone_size: NA; v_call: TRBV11-2; d_call: NA; cdr3_aa: CATKEDEKLFF; cdr3_nt: TGTGCCACCAAGGAGGACGAAAAACTGTTTTTT
j_call: TRBJ1-5; clone_size: NA; v_call: TRBV30; d_call: TRBD1; cdr3_aa: CAWAPGQGGQPQHF; cdr3_nt: TGTGCCTGGGCCCCAGGACAGGGTGGTCAGCCCCAGCATTTT
j_call: TRBJ1-4; clone_size: NA; v_call: TRBV3-1/TRBV3-2; d_call: NA; cdr3_aa: CASSQDWAINEKLFF; cdr3_nt: TGTGCCAGCAGCCAAGATTGGGCCATTAATGAAAAACTGTTTTTT
j_call: TRBJ2-5; clone_size: NA; v_call: TRBV19; d_call: NA; cdr3_aa: CASSSWTGGQETQYF; cdr3_nt: TGTGCCAGTAGTTCCTGGACAGGAGGGCAAGAGACCCAGTACTTC
j_call: TRBJ2-1; clone_size: few; v_call: TRBV18; d_call: NA; cdr3_aa: CASSPPVSAYNEQFF; cdr3_nt: TGTGCCAGCTCACCACCGGTCTCGGCCTACAATGAGCAGTTCTTC
j_call: TRBJ1-3; clone_size: NA; v_call: TRBV2; d_call: TRBD1; cdr3_aa: CASRPGQGRGGNTIYF; cdr3_nt: TGTGCCAGCAGGCCGGGACAGGGAAGAGGTGGAAACACCATATATTTT
j_call: TRBJ2-6; clone_size: NA; v_call: TRBV3-1/TRBV3-2; d_call: NA; cdr3_aa: CASSQAGGSGANVLTF; cdr3_nt: TGTGCCAGCAGCCAAGCTGGGGGGTCTGGGGCCAACGTCCTGACTTTC
j_call: TRBJ1-4; clone_size: NA; v_call: TRBV6-5; d_call: TRBD1; cdr3_aa: CASSYTSGGKLFF; cdr3_nt: TGTGCCAGCAGTTACACTTCAGGGGGAAAACTGTTTTTT
j_call: TRBJ2-7; clone_size: NA; v_call: TRBV10-1; d_call: NA; cdr3_aa: CASSNKENSYEQYF; cdr3_nt: TGCGCCAGCAGTAATAAAGAGAACTCCTACGAGCAGTACTTC
j_call: TRBJ1-2; clone_size: few; v_call: TRBV29-1; d_call: NA; cdr3_aa: CSVESQYGYTF; cdr3_nt: TGCAGCGTTGAGTCTCAGTATGGCTACACCTTC
j_call: TRBJ1-5; clone_size: NA; v_call: TRBV5-5; d_call: NA; cdr3_aa: CASSYLRGNNQPQHF; cdr3_nt: TGTGCCAGCAGCTACCTAAGGGGGAACAATCAGCCCCAGCATTTT
j_call: TRBJ2-2; clone_size: NA; v_call: TRBV6-5; d_call: TRBD1; cdr3_aa: CASSLGQGDTGELFF; cdr3_nt: TGTGCCAGCAGTCTGGGACAGGGGGACACCGGGGAGCTGTTTTTT
j_call: TRBJ2-7; clone_size: NA; v_call: TRBV10-3; d_call: NA; cdr3_aa: CAISVDRGEKQYF; cdr3_nt: TGTGCCATCAGTGTTGACAGAGGAGAGAAGCAGTACTTC
j_call: TRBJ1-5; clone_size: NA; v_call: TRBV19; d_call: NA; cdr3_aa: CASSMIDQPQHF; cdr3_nt: TGTGCCAGTAGTATGATAGATCAGCCCCAGCATTTT